The entry below gives a single T cell receptor beta chain sequence along with its context. Only in-frame clones appear in the TCRdb table, and some are missing; sequencing was by immunoSEQ multiplex PCR. The sample yields 75,000 to 95,000 clones, 90% to 95% seen once. This sample is part of a study of OX40 agonist ivuxolimab in advanced cancers. The V and J ends lost 6 bases and 6 bases respectively, with 11 bases between them. The CDR3 length is 13 residues. Per germline, CDR1 SNHLY and CDR2 FYNNEI. With autoimmune disease history or systemic immunosuppression, patients were excluded. The rearrangement uses TRBV2 and TRBJ2-2; D is possibly TRBD1 or TRBD2 (5 bases each). The material sequenced was CD4+ or CD8+ T cells sorted from blood, taken in a trial of the OX40 agonist ivuxolimab. The sequence came from an adult with an advanced solid tumor such as melanoma, head and neck, liver or kidney cancer. The CDR3 spells CASSIGAAGELFF. The CDR3 DNA sequence: TGTGCCAGCAGCATCGGGGCGGCCGGGGAGCTGTTTTTT.